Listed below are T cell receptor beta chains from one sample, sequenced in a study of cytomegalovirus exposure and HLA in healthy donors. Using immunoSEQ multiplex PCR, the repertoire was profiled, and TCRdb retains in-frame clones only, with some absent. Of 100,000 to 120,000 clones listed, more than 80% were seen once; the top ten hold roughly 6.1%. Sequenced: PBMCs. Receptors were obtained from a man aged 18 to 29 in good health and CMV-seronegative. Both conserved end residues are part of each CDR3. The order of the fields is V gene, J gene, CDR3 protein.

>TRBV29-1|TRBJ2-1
CSVVRGEQFF
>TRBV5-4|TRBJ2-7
CASSLRTRSYEQYF
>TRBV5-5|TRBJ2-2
CASSLRTSGSVGELFF
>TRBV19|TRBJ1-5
CASSPGGAGNQPQHF
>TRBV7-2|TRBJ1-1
CASSRQGSTEAFF
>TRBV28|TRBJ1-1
CASREGQPMNTEAFF
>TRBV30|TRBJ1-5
CAWTSGGGGQPQHF
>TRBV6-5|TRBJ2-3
CASSSLSGRRADTQYF
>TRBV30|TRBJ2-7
CAWSSSYEQYF
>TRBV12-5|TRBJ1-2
CASGFGRAYGYTF
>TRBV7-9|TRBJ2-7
CASSLGAGVQWLTFREQYF
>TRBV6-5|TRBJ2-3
CASSDRVADTQYF
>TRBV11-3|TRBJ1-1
CASSFSGQVTPEAFF
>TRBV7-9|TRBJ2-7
CASSLGLAGQDYEQYF
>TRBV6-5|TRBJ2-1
CASSYGHGGDQGQFF
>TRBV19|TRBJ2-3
CASSLSGSTDTQYF
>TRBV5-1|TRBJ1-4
CASSPMIGQGANEKLFF
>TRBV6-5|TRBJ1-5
CATRTWQGKEPQHF
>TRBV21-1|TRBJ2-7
CASSADRGPYEQYF
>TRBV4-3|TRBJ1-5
CASSLSVRNQPQHF
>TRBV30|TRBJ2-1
CAWSSSYNEQFF
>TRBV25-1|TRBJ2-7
CASSGHMEQYF
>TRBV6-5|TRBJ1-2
CASSLQGRGYTF